What follows are 17 T cell receptor beta chains derived from one specimen sequenced in a study of OX40 agonist ivuxolimab in advanced cancers. The method was immunoSEQ multiplex PCR; TCRdb's version includes in-frame clones alone and lacks a portion of them. There are 95,000 to 150,000 clones in the sample; just under 95% occur only once, and about 0.14% lies in the top ten. The input for sequencing was CD4+ or CD8+ T cells sorted from blood, taken in a trial of the OX40 agonist ivuxolimab. The source is an adult with an advanced solid tumor such as melanoma, head and neck, liver or kidney cancer.

The chain is built from TRBV5-1 and TRBJ2-1; 9 bases line up with TRBD2. Germline-derived CDR1 and CDR2 are SGHRS and YFSETQ. J gave up 7 bases and V 4 bases, and 15 bases lay outside the gene matches. The CDR3 length is 17 residues. The CDR3 nucleotides are TGCGCCAGCAGCGTCATTATGCCGGGACTAGCCGGTAATGAGCAGTTCTTC. Amino acid sequence: CASSVIMPGLAGNEQFF.

The rearrangement links TRBV6-1 to TRBJ1-5, with D perhaps TRBD1 (6 bases). V gave up 5 bases and J gave up 5 bases, with 13 bases separating them. The CDR3 contains 14 residues. CDR1 MNHNS and CDR2 SASEGT come from the germline V gene. CDR3 residues: CASSPTGLHQPQHF. The CDR3 nucleotides are TGTGCCAGCAGTCCGACAGGCCTTCATCAGCCCCAGCATTTT.

The chain recombines TRBV28 with TRBJ1-3, with a tentative D call TRBD1 (6 bases). V was shortened by 4 bases and J by 0 bases, with 13 bases between the two germline ends. In germline, CDR1 is MDHEN, CDR2 SYDVKM. CDR3 length: 16 amino acids. Here the CDR3 DNA reads TGTGCCAGCAGTTCCTCAGGGGCCTACTCTGGAAACACCATATATTTT. This sequence encodes CASSSSGAYSGNTIYF.

The gene calls are TRBV9 and TRBJ2-1; 11 nucleotides line up with TRBD2. Germline CDR1 SGDLS, CDR2 YYNGEE. The CDR3 is 17 residues long. With 3 bases clipped from V and 4 bases from J, the junction kept 9 bases outside the gene matches. The DNA of the CDR3 is TGTGCCAGCAGCGCCACCATCATAGCGGGGGGGTACAATGAGCAGTTCTTC. Translated: CASSATIIAGGYNEQFF.

The V call is TRBV5-6, the J call TRBJ2-3, with 8 bases fitting TRBD2. V lost 4 bases to trimming and J lost 4 bases; unmatched junction nucleotides: 5. This CDR3 contains 14 residues. CDR1 is SGHDT and CDR2 is YYEEEE in the germline V gene. CDR3 in amino acids: CASSLGLAADTQYF. The CDR3 DNA is TGTGCCAGCAGCCTAGGACTAGCAGCAGATACGCAGTATTTT.

The chain combines TRBV9 with TRBJ2-1; D might be TRBD2 (5 bases). The V gene lost 0 bases and the J gene lost 0 bases, with 10 bases spanning the gap. This CDR3 comprises 16 residues. CDR1 is SGDLS and CDR2 is YYNGEE in the germline V gene. Written as DNA, the CDR3 is TGTGCCAGCAGCGTAGGGACTCCCTCCTCCTACAATGAGCAGTTCTTC. This translates into CASSVGTPSSYNEQFF.

The J gene is TRBJ1-3, the V gene TRBV9, with TRBD1 matching over 7 bases. Germline trimming cut 2 bases from V and 2 bases from J; bases unmatched to any gene: 4. The CDR3 covers 15 residues. Germline V lookup: CDR1 SGDLS, CDR2 YYNGEE. CDR3 coding DNA: TGTGCCAGCAGCGTCGGGACAGTTGCTGGAAACACCATATATTTT. This sequence encodes CASSVGTVAGNTIYF.

This rearrangement joins TRBV6-1 to TRBJ2-1, with 9 nucleotides matching TRBD1. CDR1 and CDR2 from the germline V gene are MNHNS and SASEGT. V lost 5 bases and J lost 8; bases outside the gene matches: 7. The CDR3 spans 14 residues. The CDR3 bases are TGTGCCAGCAGTCCGAGGACAGGGGTCGATGAGCAGTTCTTC. Protein product: CASSPRTGVDEQFF.

Concerning this clone: Mismatch with germline at one junction end may stem from a read error. The chain combines TRBV6-5 with TRBJ1-6, with D unresolved. This CDR3 comprises 13 residues. The germline gives CDR1 MNHEY, CDR2 SVGAGI. CDR3 nucleotide sequence: TGTGCCAGCAACTCTCAGTATAATGCACCCCTCCACTTT. Translated: CASNSQYNAPLHF.

V gene TRBV18 combines with J gene TRBJ2-3, with D unclear. Trimming pared 6 bases from V and 3 bases from J, leaving 16 bases between. The CDR3 has 15 residues. CDR1 KGHSH and CDR2 LQKENI come from the germline V gene. The CDR3 nucleotides are TGTGCCAGCTCGCCCCCGAGTACGCGGACAGATACGCAGTATTTT. Translating it yields CASSPPSTRTDTQYF.

The chain is built from TRBV6-1 and TRBJ1-5; unclear D gene. V gave up 6 bases and J gave up 1 base, with 13 bases separating them. The CDR3 totals 15 residues. Germline CDR1 reads MNHNS; CDR2 reads SASEGT. The CDR3: CASSPRGRSNQPQHF. CDR3 nucleotides: TGTGCCAGCAGCCCTCGGGGTAGGAGCAATCAGCCCCAGCATTTT.

This chain links TRBV28 with TRBJ1-4; possible D gene TRBD1, 6 bases. The CDR3 covers 12 residues. Trimming shortened V by 10 bases and J by 7 bases, and 13 bases separated the two germline ends. Germline V lookup: CDR1 MDHEN, CDR2 SYDVKM. In nucleotides, the CDR3 is TGTGCCACTGGACAGAAGATTGAAAAACTGTTTTTT. Translating gives CATGQKIEKLFF. The full variable domain, completed using reference TRBV28 and TRBJ1-4, is DVKVTQSSRYLVKRTGEKVFLECVQDMDHENMFWYRQDPGLGLRLIYFSYDVKMKEKGDIPEGYSVSREKKERFSLILESASTNQTSMYLCATGQKIEKLFFGSGTQLSVL.

As to this clone: Other DNA sequences of this sample code for an identical CDR3. The rearrangement joins TRBV28 to TRBJ1-2; D remains ambiguous. Between the trimmed V and J ends, which lost 6 bases and 2 bases, there was a span of 13 bases. Germline loops: CDR1 MDHEN, CDR2 SYDVKM. The CDR3 is 14 amino acids. CDR3 nucleotides: TGTGCCAGCAGCCCCCCCGGGCGGAACTATGGCTACACCTTC. Encoded protein: CASSPPGRNYGYTF.

The CDR3 loop reads CASSYTGLSGRWNEQFF. The CDR3 coding sequence is TGTGCCAGCAGCTACACCGGACTTAGCGGGAGATGGAATGAGCAGTTCTTC. The V and J genes are TRBV7-9 and TRBJ2-1, with 9 bases matching TRBD2. Germline values: CDR1 SEHNR, CDR2 FQNEAQ (reference sequence). CDR3 length equals 17 residues. Trimming cost V 4 bases and J 7 bases; bases outside gene matches: 14.

The J gene is TRBJ2-7, the V gene TRBV6-5; D unclear. The CDR3 consists of 13 residues. The germline V gene has CDR1 MNHEY and CDR2 SVGAGI. V shed 0 bases and J shed 2 bases, with 5 bases lying between them. The CDR3 loop reads CASSYSLTYEQYF. Here the CDR3 DNA reads TGTGCCAGCAGTTACTCGTTAACCTACGAGCAGTACTTC.

The chain has TRBV23-1 and TRBJ2-3; TRBD1 aligns across 7 bases. Being an ORF, TRBV23-1 has a function that is uncertain. V shed 6 bases and J 0 bases; nucleotides not matched to a gene: 21. This CDR3 is built from 20 residues. CDR3 amino acids: CASREVSGTDAPPSTDTQYF. As DNA, the CDR3 is TGCGCCAGCAGAGAAGTATCCGGGACAGACGCCCCGCCTAGCACAGATACGCAGTATTTT.

The chain couples TRBV5-1 to TRBJ2-6, with D possibly matching TRBD1 (5 bases). V lost 1 base, J lost 3 bases, and 5 bases lay in between. The CDR3 length is 14 residues. Germline-derived CDR1 and CDR2 are SGHRS and YFSETQ. CDR3 residues: CASSLTGGANVLTF. In DNA, the CDR3 is TGCGCCAGCAGCTTGACAGGTGGGGCCAACGTCCTGACTTTC. The full variable domain, rest sourced from reference TRBV5-1 and TRBJ2-6, is KAGVTQTPRYLIKTRGQQVTLSCSPISGHRSVSWYQQTPGQGLQFLFEYFSETQRNKGNFPGRFSGRQFSNSRSEMNVSTLELGDSALYLCASSLTGGANVLTFGAGSRLTVL.